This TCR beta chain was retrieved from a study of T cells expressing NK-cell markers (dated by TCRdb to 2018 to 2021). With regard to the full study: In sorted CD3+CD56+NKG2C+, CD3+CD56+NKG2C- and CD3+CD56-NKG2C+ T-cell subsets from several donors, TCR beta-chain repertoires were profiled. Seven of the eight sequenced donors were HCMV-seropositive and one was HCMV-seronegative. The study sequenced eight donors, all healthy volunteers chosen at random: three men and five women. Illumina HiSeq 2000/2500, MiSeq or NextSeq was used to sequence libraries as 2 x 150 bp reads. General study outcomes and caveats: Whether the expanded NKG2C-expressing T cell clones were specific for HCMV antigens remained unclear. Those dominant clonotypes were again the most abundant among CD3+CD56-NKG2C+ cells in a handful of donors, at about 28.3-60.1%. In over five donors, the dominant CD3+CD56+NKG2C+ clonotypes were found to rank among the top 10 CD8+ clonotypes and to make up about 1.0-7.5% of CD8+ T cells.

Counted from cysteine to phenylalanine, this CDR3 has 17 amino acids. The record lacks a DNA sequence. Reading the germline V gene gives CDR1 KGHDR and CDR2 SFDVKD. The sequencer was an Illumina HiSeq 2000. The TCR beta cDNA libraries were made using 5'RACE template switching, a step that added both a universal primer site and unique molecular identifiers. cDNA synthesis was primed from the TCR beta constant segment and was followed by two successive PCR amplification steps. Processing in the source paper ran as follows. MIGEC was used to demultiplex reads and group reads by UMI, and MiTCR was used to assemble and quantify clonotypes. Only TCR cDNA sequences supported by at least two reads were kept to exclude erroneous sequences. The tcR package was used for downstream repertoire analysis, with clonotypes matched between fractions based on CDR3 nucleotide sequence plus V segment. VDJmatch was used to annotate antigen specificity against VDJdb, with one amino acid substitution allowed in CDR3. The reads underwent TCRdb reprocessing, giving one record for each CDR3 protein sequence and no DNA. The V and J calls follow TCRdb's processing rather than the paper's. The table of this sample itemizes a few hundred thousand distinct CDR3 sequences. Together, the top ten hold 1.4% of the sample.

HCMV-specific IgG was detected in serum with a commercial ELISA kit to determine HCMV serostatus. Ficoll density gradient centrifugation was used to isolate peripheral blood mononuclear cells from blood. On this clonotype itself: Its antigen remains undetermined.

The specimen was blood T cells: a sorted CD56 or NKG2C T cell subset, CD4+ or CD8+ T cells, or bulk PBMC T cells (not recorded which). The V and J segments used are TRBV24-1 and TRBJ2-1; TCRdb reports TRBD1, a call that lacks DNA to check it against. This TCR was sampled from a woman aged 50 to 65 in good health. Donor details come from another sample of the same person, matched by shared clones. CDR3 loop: CATSAFDRPSSYNEQFF.